The 17 T cell receptor beta chains in this list originate from one sample, sequenced in a study of blood T cell repertoires in COVID-19 (dated by TCRdb to the early 2020s). The library relied on the immunoSEQ multiplex PCR assay. The immuneACCESS repertoire file appears here via TCRdb, limited to in-frame rearrangements. These files lack a portion of the clones; in checked studies, under half of the deficit traces to unresolved V genes, and the cause of the others is not known. This sample has 80,000 to 100,000 clones in its table, and around 72% of those were observed once. Together, the top ten hold less than 5% of the sample. The sequenced sample consisted of peripheral blood. Receptor source: a man between 70 and 80 years old with COVID-19, enrolled during active disease.

The J gene is TRBJ2-7, the V gene TRBV6-2 or TRBV6-3, with D possibly being TRBD2 (7 bases). Trimming took 2 bases from V and 2 from J, leaving 16 bases between them. The CDR3 length is 16 residues. CDR1 and CDR2 from the germline V gene are MNHEY and SVGEGT. The CDR3 DNA follows: TGTGCCAGCAGTTACGGGGGGGGCGCGCTCGCCTACGAGCAGTACTTC. This translates into CASSYGGGALAYEQYF.

The V gene is TRBV14, the J gene TRBJ1-1; 7 bases match TRBD1. Germline CDR1 reads SGHDN; CDR2 reads FVKESK. V shed 4 bases and J 4 bases; nucleotides not matched to a gene: 3. This CDR3 is built from 13 residues. This CDR3 reads CASSPPGGTEAFF. In nucleotides, the CDR3 is TGTGCCAGCAGCCCCCCAGGGGGCACTGAAGCTTTCTTT.

J is TRBJ2-5 and V is TRBV4-2, with 10 nucleotides matching TRBD1. The J segment lost 5 bases and the V segment lost 1 base, leaving 7 bases of the junction unmatched. The CDR3 has 16 amino acids. Germline CDR1 and CDR2: LGHNA and YNFKEQ. The CDR3 DNA is TGTGCCAGCAGCCAAGGACAGGGGGCGGGGTGGGAGACCCAGTACTTC. Translated, it gives CASSQGQGAGWETQYF.

The chain has TRBV25-1 and TRBJ2-7; 7 bases are shared with TRBD1. The CDR3 spans 12 residues. From germline, CDR1 is MGHDK and CDR2 SYGVNS. The chain's CDR3 is CAVGDSVYEQYF. DNA for the CDR3: TGTGCGGTCGGGGACAGCGTCTACGAGCAGTACTTC.

The chain uses TRBV29-1 and TRBJ2-3, with TRBD2 matching 8 bases. The CDR3 runs to 14 residues. V gave up 7 bases and J gave up 5 bases; unmatched junction bases: 11. Germline-derived CDR1 and CDR2 are SQVTM and ANQGSEA. CDR3 region: CSALRGGGVDTQYF. In DNA form, the CDR3 reads TGCAGCGCCCTCCGGGGGGGCGGGGTAGATACGCAGTATTTT.

The chain links TRBV5-4 to TRBJ1-5, with D possibly TRBD1 on 5 matching bases. CDR1 and CDR2 (germline): SGHNT, YYREEE (reference sequence). The CDR3 is 16 amino acids. The germline V and J ends were trimmed by 2 bases and 4 bases, with 16 bases remaining between them. The DNA of the CDR3 is TGTGCCAGCAGCTTCAGCGGGGCAGGTACTAATCAGCCCCAGCATTTT. This encodes CASSFSGAGTNQPQHF.

V and J are TRBV20-1 and TRBJ2-3; 10 bases are shared with TRBD1. The CDR3 has 15 amino acids. J lost 5 bases, V lost 3 bases, and 8 bases had no gene match. The germline V gene has CDR1 DFQATT and CDR2 SNEGSKA (reference sequence). The CDR3 region has the DNA TGCAGTGCTAGTCTCCTAGGACAGGGGGTAGATACGCAGTATTTT. Its protein is CSASLLGQGVDTQYF.

The chain has TRBV5-4 and TRBJ2-1, with a weak D call TRBD2 (6 bases). This CDR3 contains 15 residues. V lost 2 bases to trimming and J lost 9 bases, with 18 bases between them. Germline V CDR1 and CDR2: SGHNT, YYREEE (reference sequence). Here the CDR3 DNA reads TGTGCCAGCAGCTTCGGTCGGGGGACGCTCGGTGAGCAGTTCTTC. Its translation is CASSFGRGTLGEQFF.

The V and J genes are TRBV11-2 and TRBJ2-7; TRBD2 aligns across 9 bases. Trimming removed 5 bases from V and 3 bases from J; junction bases left unmatched: 14. Per the germline V gene, CDR1 is SGHAT and CDR2 is FQNNGV. The CDR3 runs 17 residues. The CDR3 region is CASSPLGVAGVRYEQYF. As DNA, the CDR3 is TGTGCCAGCAGCCCCCTCGGGGTAGCGGGAGTTCGCTACGAGCAGTACTTC.

This clone was picked up one time. V and J are TRBV29-1 and TRBJ1-5, with D uncertain. CDR1 and CDR2 (germline): SQVTM, ANQGSEA. The CDR3 consists of 13 residues. Between the trimmed V and J ends, which lost 4 bases and 6 bases, there was a span of 13 bases. For the CDR3, the DNA is TGCAGCGTTGGATCGGGGTTAGGTCAGCCCCAGCATTTT. Protein: CSVGSGLGQPQHF.

The chain is built from TRBV28 and TRBJ2-2; the D is unclear. CDR1 and CDR2 (germline): MDHEN, SYDVKM. The CDR3 extends over 13 amino acids. Trimming removed 6 bases at V and 3 bases at J, with 8 bases between. CDR3 DNA sequence: TGTGCCAGCAGCCCCCGAGACACCGGGGAGCTGTTTTTT. It specifies CASSPRDTGELFF.

V gene TRBV9 combines with J gene TRBJ2-3; TRBD2 agrees at 7 bases. CDR1 is SGDLS and CDR2 is YYNGEE in the germline V gene. V was clipped by 1 base and J by 4 bases; unmatched bases: 6. The CDR3 contains 15 residues. The CDR3 reads CASSVLSGGSDTQYF. CDR3 coding DNA: TGTGCCAGCAGCGTATTATCGGGAGGATCAGATACGCAGTATTTT.

This chain joins TRBV7-6 and TRBJ2-1; maybe TRBD1 (6 bases). Per germline, CDR1 SGHVS and CDR2 FNYEAQ. V lost 1 base, J lost 10 bases, and 8 bases lay in between. This CDR3 contains 12 residues. This CDR3 reads CASSLVGTEQFF. The CDR3 DNA reads as TGTGCCAGCAGCTTAGTCGGGACAGAGCAGTTCTTC. The complete variable domain, with remaining parts taken from reference TRBV7-6 and TRBJ2-1, reads GAGVSQSPRYKVTKRGQDVALRCDPISGHVSLYWYRQALGQGPEFLTYFNYEAQQDKSGLPNDRFSAERPEGSISTLTIQRTEQRDSAMYRCASSLVGTEQFFGPGTRLTVL.

This clone has just a few counts. This chain uses TRBV9 with TRBJ2-2; 7 bases align to TRBD1. CDR3 length: 15 residues. The ends lost 0 bases at V and 8 bases at J; junction bases unmatched: 7. Germline loops: CDR1 SGDLS, CDR2 YYNGEE. The DNA for the CDR3 is TGTGCCAGCAGCGTAGGAGGGGACAGTAGAGGGGAGCTGTTTTTT. As protein: CASSVGGDSRGELFF.

Only a few counts were recorded for this clone. V usage is TRBV28 and J usage is TRBJ1-6, with D unclear. The CDR3 sequence is 14 residues long. The germline V and J ends were trimmed by 10 bases and 8 bases, with 18 bases remaining between them. CDR1 and CDR2 from the germline V gene are MDHEN and SYDVKM. CDR3 loop: CATSRRVYDSPLHF. The CDR3, as DNA: TGTGCCACCTCAAGACGGGTTTACGATTCACCCCTCCACTTT.

The chain carries TRBV3-1 (or the pseudogene TRBV3-2) and TRBJ2-3; D might be TRBD2 (5 bases). CDR3 size: 14 residues. In germline, CDR1 is LGHDT, CDR2 YNNKEL (reference sequence). V gave up 1 base and J gave up 4 bases, with 9 bases separating them. CDR3 sequence (DNA): TGTGCCAGCAGCCAAGGAGGAGGCCCAGATACGCAGTATTTT. It yields the protein CASSQGGGPDTQYF.

V and J are TRBV9 and TRBJ2-1, with 9 bases aligning to TRBD2. Per germline, CDR1 SGDLS and CDR2 YYNGEE. CDR3 length: 14 amino acids. J was trimmed by 7 bases and V by 0 bases; bases with no gene match: 2. This CDR3 reads CASSVGGRDNEQFF. The DNA for the CDR3 is TGTGCCAGCAGCGTAGGCGGGAGGGATAATGAGCAGTTCTTC.